These T cell receptor beta chains were read from a single sample in a study of OX40 agonist ivuxolimab in advanced cancers. Generated by immunoSEQ multiplex PCR, the TCRdb table keeps only in-frame clones and is missing some. The sample includes over 65,000 clones, 84% seen only once; the top ten take less than 0.85%. Source: CD4+ or CD8+ T cells sorted from blood, taken in a trial of the OX40 agonist ivuxolimab. The receptors come from an adult with an advanced solid tumor such as melanoma, head and neck, liver or kidney cancer. Both conserved end residues are part of each CDR3. Fields, in order: J gene, V gene, D gene, CDR3 protein, CDR3 DNA. The D gene is left open where the match is weak.

TRBJ2-3	TRBV18	.	CASSLTSTDTQYF	TGTGCCAGCTCTCTCACTAGCACAGATACGCAGTATTTT
TRBJ2-1	TRBV9	TRBD2	CASSADATSVGGGEQFF	TGTGCCAGCAGCGCAGATGCAACTAGCGTCGGTGGGGGTGAGCAGTTCTTC
TRBJ2-7	TRBV14	.	CASSQGRTGRAFHYEQYF	TGTGCCAGCAGCCAAGGACGGACTGGTAGGGCATTCCACTACGAGCAGTACTTC
TRBJ2-1	TRBV4-2	.	CASSQGGARQFF	TGTGCCAGCAGCCAAGGAGGGGCCAGGCAGTTCTTC
TRBJ2-3	TRBV19	.	CASSHSASSTDTQYF	TGTGCCAGTAGTCACAGCGCCTCTAGCACAGATACGCAGTATTTT
TRBJ2-1	TRBV9	.	CASTLMGADYNEQFF	TGTGCCAGCACCTTGATGGGGGCTGACTACAATGAGCAGTTCTTC
TRBJ1-5	TRBV6-1	TRBD1	CASSATGDQPQHF	TGTGCCAGCAGTGCGACAGGGGATCAGCCCCAGCATTTT
TRBJ2-2	TRBV9	TRBD1	CASSVSLGDRANTGELFF	TGTGCCAGCAGCGTAAGCTTAGGGGACAGGGCGAACACCGGGGAGCTGTTTTTT
TRBJ2-5	TRBV7-6	TRBD2	CASSPGTSGSQETQYF	TGTGCCAGCAGCCCCGGGACTAGCGGCTCACAAGAGACCCAGTACTTC
TRBJ1-4	TRBV28	.	CASSSSGAQTNEKLFF	TGTGCCAGCAGTTCAAGTGGGGCGCAAACTAATGAAAAACTGTTTTTT